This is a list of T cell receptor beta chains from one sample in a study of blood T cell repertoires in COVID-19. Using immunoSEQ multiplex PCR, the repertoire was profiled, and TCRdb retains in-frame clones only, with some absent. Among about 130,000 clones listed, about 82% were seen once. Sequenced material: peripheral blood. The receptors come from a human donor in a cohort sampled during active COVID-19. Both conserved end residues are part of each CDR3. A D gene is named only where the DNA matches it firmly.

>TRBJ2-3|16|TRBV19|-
CASSAFKIQGGDTQYF
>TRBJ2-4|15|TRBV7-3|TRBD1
CASSLTGDRKNIQYF
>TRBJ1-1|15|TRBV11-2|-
CASSLPGGRDTESFF
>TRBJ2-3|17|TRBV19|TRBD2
CASLRTSGSSGTDTQYF
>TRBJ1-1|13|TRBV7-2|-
CASSLGGGREAFF
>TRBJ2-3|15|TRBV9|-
CASSVLPGGTDTQYF
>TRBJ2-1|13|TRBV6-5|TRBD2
CASRLSGRNEQFF
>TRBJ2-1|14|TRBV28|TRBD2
CASSRLAGGGEQFF
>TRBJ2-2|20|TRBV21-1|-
CASSSYKARQELHLTGELFF
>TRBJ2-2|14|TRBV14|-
CASSQAVNTGELFF
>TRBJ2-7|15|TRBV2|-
CASSEMWEARNEQYF
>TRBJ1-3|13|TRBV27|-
CASSRDIGNTIYF
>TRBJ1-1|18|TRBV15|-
CATSRGLLRDTHNTEAFF
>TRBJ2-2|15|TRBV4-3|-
CASSPGGAGTGELFF
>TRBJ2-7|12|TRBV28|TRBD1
CASGTVGGEQYF
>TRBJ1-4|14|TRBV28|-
CASSSGGLNEKLFF
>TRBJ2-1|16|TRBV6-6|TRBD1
CASSYAGTGGWHEQFF
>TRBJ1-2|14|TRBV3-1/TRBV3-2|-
CASSQDQGYYGYTF
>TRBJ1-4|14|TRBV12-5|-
CASGSGNSREKLFF
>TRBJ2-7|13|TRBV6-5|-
CASSSGLRREQYF